This T cell receptor beta chain is from a study of Graves' ophthalmopathy and Graves' hyperthyroidism. Researchers took RNA transcripts and amplified TCR beta CDR3 regions from them. The first-round RT-PCR employed HTBI primers together with the Qiagen OneStep RT-PCR kit. A multiplex PCR was then performed as the second round. TCRdb passed the multiplex PCR reads through MiXCR, listing each CDR3 protein once. The data hold about 400,000 distinct CDR3 sequences, with 15% to 19% observed a single time. This clonotype was seen many times. This TCR derives from a woman aged 18-29 years with stable Graves' hyperthyroidism. The sample was peripheral blood.

CDR3 protein: CASSPDGGGITEAFF. CDR3 coding DNA: TGTGCCAGCAGCCCGGATGGGGGGGGGATAACTGAAGCTTTCTTT. V usage is TRBV11-3 and J usage is TRBJ1-1, with D possibly TRBD1 on 5 matching bases. CDR1 and CDR2 from the germline V gene are SGHNT and YENEEA. The V end lost 5 bases, the J end lost 5 bases, and 18 bases lay between the germline ends. The CDR3 has 15 amino acids.